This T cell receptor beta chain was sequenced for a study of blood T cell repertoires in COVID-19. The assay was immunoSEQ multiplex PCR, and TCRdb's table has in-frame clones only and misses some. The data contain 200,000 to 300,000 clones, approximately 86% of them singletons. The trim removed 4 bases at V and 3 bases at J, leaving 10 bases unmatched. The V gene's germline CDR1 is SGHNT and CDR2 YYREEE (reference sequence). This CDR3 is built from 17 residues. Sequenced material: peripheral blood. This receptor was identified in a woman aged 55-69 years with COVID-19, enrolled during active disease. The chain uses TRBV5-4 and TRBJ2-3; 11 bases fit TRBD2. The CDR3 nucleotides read TGTGCCAGCAGCAGGGTAGCGGGAGGGCTGGGGACAGATACGCAGTATTTT. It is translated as CASSRVAGGLGTDTQYF.